This is a list of T cell receptor beta chains from one sample in a study of T cells after yellow fever vaccination. TCRdb passed the 5' RACE reads through MiXCR, listing each CDR3 protein once. The top ten hold about 13% of the sample, which has nearly 550,000 distinct CDR3 sequences, around 21% seen once. The specimen comprised PBMCs, sampled 15 days after the yellow fever booster vaccination. The receptor source for this set is a man aged 25 to 45 who received the YFV17D yellow fever vaccine. The CDR3 runs from the conserved cysteine through the conserved F or W. The D gene is left open where the match is weak. A clone size is listed for some rows: how often the clone was seen (once, few, many), or a class if it is expanded.

D	size	J	V	length	DNA	CDR3
TRBD2	few	TRBJ2-3	TRBV7-2	16	TGTGCCAGCAGCCCCCGACTAGCGGAAGCCACAGATACGCAGTATTTT	CASSPRLAEATDTQYF
TRBD2	few	TRBJ2-1	TRBV5-6	15	TGTGCCAGCAGCCACTTCCAGCGGGAGTCCCATGAGCAGTTCTTC	CASSHFQRESHEQFF
TRBD1	few	TRBJ2-3	TRBV2	14	TGTGCCAGCAGCTGGACAGGGAGCACAGATACGCAGTATTTT	CASSWTGSTDTQYF
TRBD1	few	TRBJ1-4	TRBV7-2	15	TGTGCCAGCAGCCCCCAGGGGGCCGGTAATGAAAAACTGTTTTTT	CASSPQGAGNEKLFF
NA	few	TRBJ1-2	TRBV27	13	TGTGCCAGCAGTTTCGGGCAGGCGGTGGGCTACACCTTC	CASSFGQAVGYTF
TRBD2	NA	TRBJ2-7	TRBV4-2	19	TGTGCCAGCAGCGTTCGACTAGCGGGAGGGGGGCCGGGAACTTACGAGCAGTACTTC	CASSVRLAGGGPGTYEQYF
NA	NA	TRBJ2-7	TRBV5-4	14	TGTGCCAGCAGCTTGGGCGACAGTCTCTACGAGCAGTACTTC	CASSLGDSLYEQYF
TRBD2	NA	TRBJ2-1	TRBV20-1	16	TGCTGTGCTAGACGCAGACTAGCGGGGTCCTACAATGAGCAGTTCTTC	CCARRRLAGSYNEQFF
NA	NA	TRBJ2-5	TRBV20-1	14	TGCAGTGCTAGGGTCATCAGGGGGGGAGAGACCCAGTACTTC	CSARVIRGGETQYF
NA	few	TRBJ2-3	TRBV4-3	15	TGCGCCAGCAGCCAAGGGGGGTTGCGCACAGATACGCAGTATTTT	CASSQGGLRTDTQYF
TRBD2	few	TRBJ2-1	TRBV27	16	TGTGCCAGCTCCACGGCTAGCGGGAGGGCCTACCATGAGCAGTTCTTC	CASSTASGRAYHEQFF
NA	NA	TRBJ2-1	TRBV20-1	14	TGCAGTGCGTTCGAGCGTATAGGAAACAATGAGCAGTTCTTC	CSAFERIGNNEQFF
TRBD1	few	TRBJ2-1	TRBV11-2	14	TGTGCCAGCAGCTTTACCGGGACAGGGGTGGAGCAGTTCTTC	CASSFTGTGVEQFF
NA	few	TRBJ2-1	TRBV6-2/TRBV6-3	17	TGTGCCAGCAGTTCGTCAGGGACAGCGGGAGCATACAATGAGCAGTTCTTC	CASSSSGTAGAYNEQFF
NA	NA	TRBJ1-6	TRBV15	14	TGTGCCACCAGCAGAGTCCCCCTTAATTCACCCCTCCACTTT	CATSRVPLNSPLHF
TRBD1	few	TRBJ1-6	TRBV20-1	13	TGCAGTGCTAGAAAAACAGGGGATTCACCCCTCCACTTT	CSARKTGDSPLHF
TRBD1	NA	TRBJ2-3	TRBV12-3/TRBV12-4	17	TGTGCCAGCAGTTACGCGGACAGGAGCCTCCCCGGTGGTACGCAGTATTTT	CASSYADRSLPGGTQYF
NA	NA	TRBJ2-2	TRBV7-2	16	TGTGCCAGCAGCCCCCGCAGGCTCGCGAACACCGGGGAGCTGTTTTTT	CASSPRRLANTGELFF
TRBD2	NA	TRBJ2-1	TRBV7-3	15	TGTGCCAGCAGCTCCTCGGGACTAGCGGGGGCTGAGCAGTTCTTC	CASSSSGLAGAEQFF
TRBD1	few	TRBJ2-5	TRBV7-2	16	TGTGCCAGCAGCTTAGCGCTCGGGACAGCCCAAGAGACCCAGTACTTC	CASSLALGTAQETQYF
TRBD2	few	TRBJ2-1	TRBV5-1	14	TGCGCCAGCACCACCCTAGCGGGAGTAAATGAGCAGTTCTTC	CASTTLAGVNEQFF
NA	few	TRBJ2-4	TRBV29-1	13	TGCAGCGTTGGGAGTAGGGCTGGGAACATTCAGTACTTC	CSVGSRAGNIQYF
TRBD1	many	TRBJ2-3	TRBV29-1	12	TGCAGCGCCAGACAGGGGACAGATACGCAGTATTTT	CSARQGTDTQYF
NA	few	TRBJ1-2	TRBV12-3/TRBV12-4	13	TGTGCCAGCAGTTCCGGGACATACGTTGCCTACACCTTC	CASSSGTYVAYTF
NA	many	TRBJ1-5	TRBV3-1	13	TGTGCCAGCAGCCAGGGGATCAATCAGCCCCAGCATTTT	CASSQGINQPQHF
NA	few	TRBJ2-7	TRBV5-1	10	TGCGCCAGCAGCTCGGCCGGGCAGTACTTC	CASSSAGQYF
TRBD2	few	TRBJ2-5	TRBV5-1	15	TGCGCCAGCAGAGAGACGGGACTAGATCAAGAGACCCAGTACTTC	CASRETGLDQETQYF
NA	few	TRBJ1-4	TRBV18	15	TGTGCCAGCTCAAGGTCGAACAGGGTAAATGAAAAACTGTTTTTT	CASSRSNRVNEKLFF
NA	NA	TRBJ2-3	TRBV29-1	12	TGCAGCGAGAGGGTTGGCACAGATACGCAGTATTTT	CSERVGTDTQYF
NA	NA	TRBJ2-1	TRBV29-1	12	TGCAGCAACCGGGACGGCTACAATGAGCAGTTCTTC	CSNRDGYNEQFF
NA	NA	TRBJ1-5	TRBV20-1	14	TGCAGTGTCCGCACTCAGGGCTTCAATCAGCCCCAGCATTTT	CSVRTQGFNQPQHF
NA	NA	TRBJ2-7	TRBV20-1	16	TGCAGTGCTAGAGATCTCAACAGCCCTTCCTCCTACGAGCAGTACTTC	CSARDLNSPSSYEQYF
TRBD1	many	TRBJ1-1	TRBV6-6	13	TGTGCCAGTAAAGACAGGGACTACACTGAAGCTTTCTTT	CASKDRDYTEAFF
TRBD2	NA	TRBJ2-2	TRBV9	17	TGTGCCAGCAGCGCAGACTGGACTAGCGGAAACACCGGGGAGCTGTTTTTT	CASSADWTSGNTGELFF
NA	few	TRBJ1-3	TRBV11-2	19	TGTGCCAGCAGCTTACTTTCATGGGAGGAGACCTACTCTGGAAACACCATATATTTT	CASSLLSWEETYSGNTIYF
TRBD2	NA	TRBJ2-7	TRBV28	15	TGTGCCAGCAGTCCCTTAGGGAGGGGAGTGTACGAGCAGTACTTC	CASSPLGRGVYEQYF
TRBD2	few	TRBJ2-5	TRBV12-3/TRBV12-4	13	TGTGCCAGCAGCACTAGCGGGAGGGAGACCCAGTACTTC	CASSTSGRETQYF
TRBD1	NA	TRBJ1-4	TRBV5-6	16	TGTGCCAGCAGCTTGTTGTCAGGGGGCGCTTTTGAAAAACTGTTTTTT	CASSLLSGGAFEKLFF
NA	few	TRBJ2-3	TRBV18	15	TGTGCCAGCTCACCACCTTTAACTGACACAGATACGCAGTATTTT	CASSPPLTDTDTQYF
TRBD2	few	TRBJ2-7	TRBV15	15	TGTGCCACCAGCGTCCAGCGGGATGGCTCCTACGAGCAGTACTTC	CATSVQRDGSYEQYF
TRBD2	few	TRBJ2-5	TRBV5-1	15	TGCGCCAGCACCAGACTAGCGGGAGGGAGAGAGACCCAGTACTTC	CASTRLAGGRETQYF
NA	NA	TRBJ2-1	TRBV7-2	13	TGTGCCAGCAGCAGGTCCCCCGAGAATGAGCAGTTCTTC	CASSRSPENEQFF
TRBD1	NA	TRBJ2-7	TRBV29-1	11	TGCAGCGTTGTAGCGACAGGGGAGCAGTACTTC	CSVVATGEQYF
NA	NA	TRBJ2-1	TRBV7-9	14	TGTGCCAGCACCACCCGGGAAACGTACAATGAGCAGTTCTTC	CASTTRETYNEQFF
NA	few	TRBJ2-1	TRBV2	15	TGTGCCAGCAAGGTGGGCGCACTAGCAGGCAATGAGCAGTTCTTC	CASKVGALAGNEQFF
NA	NA	TRBJ2-1	TRBV20-1	14	TGCAGTGCGGGGGCTAAAATAACCTACAATGAGCAGTTCTTC	CSAGAKITYNEQFF
TRBD1	NA	TRBJ2-7	TRBV5-4	14	TGTGCCAGCAGCTTACAGGGGGCTATGTACGAGCAGTACTTC	CASSLQGAMYEQYF
TRBD1	NA	TRBJ1-1	TRBV12-3/TRBV12-4	16	TGTGCCAGCAGTCCTTTGACAGGGGGCCTGAACACTGAAGCTTTCTTT	CASSPLTGGLNTEAFF
TRBD2	many	TRBJ2-1	TRBV6-2/TRBV6-3	15	TGTGCCAGCAGTTACGGCCAGCTTAGCGGGAGTGAGCAGTTCTTC	CASSYGQLSGSEQFF
TRBD2	NA	TRBJ2-1	TRBV6-5	16	TGTGCCAGCAGTTATTCTCCTAGCGGAGTTTACAATGAGCAGTTCTTC	CASSYSPSGVYNEQFF
NA	few	TRBJ2-2	TRBV5-1	16	TGCGCCAGCAGCTTGGATCCAGGGGCGTCGACCGGGGAGCTGTTTTTT	CASSLDPGASTGELFF
TRBD1	NA	TRBJ1-5	TRBV12-3/TRBV12-4	13	TGTGCCACCTCGAACAGGGGGCATCAGCCCCAGCATTTT	CATSNRGHQPQHF
NA	NA	TRBJ2-1	TRBV7-2	13	TGTGCCAGCAGCTTCACCCTGGGAGGTGAGCAGTTCTTC	CASSFTLGGEQFF
NA	NA	TRBJ2-1	TRBV7-8	13	TGTGCCAGCAGCCTCGACAGCCACAATGAGCAGTTCTTC	CASSLDSHNEQFF
TRBD2	NA	TRBJ2-1	TRBV7-9	13	TGTGCCAGCAGCACGACTAGCGGCAGCGAGCAGTTCTTC	CASSTTSGSEQFF
NA	few	TRBJ2-5	TRBV6-2/TRBV6-3	14	TGTGCCAGCAGTTACCGACAGCACCAAGAGACCCAGTACTTC	CASSYRQHQETQYF